Described below is a single T cell receptor beta chain sequence and its context. Its antigen is unknown. Uncontrolled infection, other autoimmune disease, pregnancy and lactation each barred patients from inclusion. This specimen comes from a study of T cells in Graves' hyperthyroidism and ophthalmopathy. Study-level findings and limits: The majority of expanded thyroid clonotypes above 0.001 also appeared in blood. Ophthalmopathy could be told apart from stable hyperthyroidism with a 13 V-J model. Ophthalmopathy was predicted by the model a median of about 6.5 months ahead of onset.

From RNA transcripts, TCR beta CDR3 regions were amplified. A set of HTBI primers served as the primers for a first-round RT-PCR of the TCR CDR3. Each CDR3 protein gets one entry after TCRdb re-called the multiplex PCR reads with MiXCR. In the table there are 450,000 to 700,000 distinct CDR3 sequences, 35% to 55% of which are singletons. Per the germline V gene, CDR1 is MGHDK and CDR2 is SYGVNS. The CDR3 runs to 17 residues. The V segment lost 3 bases and the J segment 4 bases; nucleotides outside the gene matches: 10. The chain recombines TRBV25-1 with TRBJ1-3; the match to TRBD1 covers 9 bases. The source is an adult woman with Graves' disease, either hyperthyroidism or ophthalmopathy (not recorded which). The sample was peripheral blood or thyroid tissue (not recorded which). The CDR3 sequence is CASSDPGTGQKGNTIYF. DNA of the CDR3: TGTGCCAGCAGTGACCCCGGGACAGGGCAAAAGGGAAACACCATATATTTT.